The 13 T cell receptor beta chains below all came from one sample that was sequenced in a study of radiation and T cells in renal cell carcinoma. TCRdb's copy holds only in-frame clones and misses some; the assay was immunoSEQ multiplex PCR. The sample has roughly 80,000 clones; 65% to 90% are singletons. Specified time point: blood 2 weeks post-SBRT. Treatment given: 15 Gy SBRT to primary tumor, nephrectomy 4 weeks later. The sample here was blood, taken from a patient whose treatment included radiotherapy and nephrectomy. These receptors were taken from a woman aged 45-65 years with renal cell carcinoma.

This clone was picked up one time. The sample contains more than one DNA sequence encoding this CDR3. The V and J genes are TRBV9 and TRBJ2-2; TRBD2 matches 11 bases. The V segment lost 0 bases and the J segment 4 bases; nucleotides outside the gene matches: 8. Germline V gene data show CDR1 as SGDLS and CDR2 as YYNGEE. The CDR3 runs 18 residues. CDR3 sequence reads: CASSVDGSGRAGTGELFF. The CDR3 DNA follows: TGTGCCAGCAGCGTAGATGGTAGCGGGAGGGCCGGCACCGGGGAGCTGTTTTTT. Together with reference TRBV9 and TRBJ2-2, the CDR3 gives the full variable domain: DSGVTQTPKHLITATGQRVTLRCSPRSGDLSVYWYQQSLDQGLQFLIQYYNGEERAKGNILERFSAQQFPDLHSELNLSSLELGDSALYFCASSVDGSGRAGTGELFFGEGSRLTVL.

The chain links TRBV7-2 to TRBJ2-5, with D unclear. This CDR3 is built from 12 residues. The V end lost 5 bases, the J end lost 2 bases, and 6 bases lay between the germline ends. The germline CDR1 and CDR2 sequences are SGHTA and FQGNSA. Written as DNA, the CDR3 is TGTGCCAGCAGCCGAAATCAAGAGACCCAGTACTTC. As protein: CASSRNQETQYF.

J is TRBJ1-6 and V is TRBV5-4, with a weak D call TRBD1 (6 bases). Germline V gives CDR1 SGHNT, CDR2 YYREEE (reference sequence). This CDR3 has 16 amino acids. Deletions cut 4 bases from V and 5 bases from J, with 16 bases between. CDR3 nucleotides: TGTGCCAGCAGCGAAGGACAGACAGGCAATAATTCACCCCTCCACTTT. Protein sequence: CASSEGQTGNNSPLHF.

The chain employs TRBV15 and TRBJ2-5; TRBD2 might be the D (5 bases). Germline CDR1 and CDR2: LNHNV and YYDKDF (reference sequence). The V gene lost 3 bases and the J gene lost 2 bases, with 10 bases spanning the gap. The CDR3 loop spans 14 amino acids. For the CDR3, the DNA is TGTGCCACCAGCAGGCCGGGATTACAAGAGACCCAGTACTTC. Its translation is CATSRPGLQETQYF.

This chain connects TRBV28 to TRBJ2-7; 9 bases map to TRBD1. Germline CDR1 and CDR2: MDHEN and SYDVKM. This CDR3 spans 15 amino acids. With 5 bases clipped from V and 3 bases from J, the junction kept 8 bases outside the gene matches. CDR3 sequence: CASSPHRGQGYEQYF. CDR3 DNA: TGTGCCAGCAGTCCCCACCGGGGACAGGGCTACGAGCAGTACTTC.

V and J are TRBV18 and TRBJ2-1, with 8 bases fitting TRBD1. Germline loops: CDR1 KGHSH, CDR2 LQKENI. With V trimmed by 0 bases and J by 3 bases, 1 base remained unmatched. CDR3 length equals 15 residues. The CDR3 spells CASSPPGQVYNEQFF. The CDR3 DNA follows: TGTGCCAGCTCACCACCGGGACAGGTCTACAATGAGCAGTTCTTC.

V is TRBV9 and J is TRBJ1-2; D perhaps matches TRBD1 (6 bases). V was pared by 0 bases and J by 8 bases, with 14 bases between. This CDR3 is built from 14 residues. CDR1 is SGDLS and CDR2 is YYNGEE in the germline V gene. The CDR3 DNA reads TGTGCCAGCAGCGTAGCTGAAAAGGGGGTAGGCTACACCTTC. This encodes CASSVAEKGVGYTF.

This clone appeared a single time. The V gene is TRBV13, the J gene TRBJ2-7; D uncertain. V gave up 0 bases and J gave up 3 bases, with 12 bases separating them. The CDR3 runs 15 residues. Germline loops: CDR1 PRHDT, CDR2 FYEKMQ (reference sequence). The CDR3 is CASSLGLGRNYEQYF. As DNA, the CDR3 is TGTGCCAGCAGCTTAGGCCTCGGCAGAAACTACGAGCAGTACTTC.

The gene calls are TRBV5-4 and TRBJ2-7, with D perhaps TRBD2 (6 bases). CDR3 length: 12 residues. Germline assignment: CDR1 SGHNT and CDR2 YYREEE (reference sequence). Trimming took off 4 bases at V and 6 bases at J, with 11 bases between the two ends. CDR3 nucleotides: TGTGCCAGCAGCCTCCCTAGCGTCGAGCAGTACTTC. Protein product: CASSLPSVEQYF.

This rearrangement joins TRBV2 to TRBJ1-5; a weak D match, TRBD1 (6 bases). Per the germline V gene, CDR1 is SNHLY and CDR2 is FYNNEI. The length of the CDR3 is 13 residues. Trimming stripped 7 bases from V and 4 bases from J, with 11 bases between. The CDR3 here is CASNGGLNQPQHF. The CDR3 DNA follows: TGTGCCAGCAATGGGGGCTTGAATCAGCCCCAGCATTTT.

The CDR3 loop reads CASSVLTNTGELFF. The CDR3 DNA reads as TGTGCCAGCAGCGTACTAACGAACACCGGGGAGCTGTTTTTT. The V and J genes are TRBV9 and TRBJ2-2; no definite D call. Trimming shortened V by 1 base and J by 0 bases, and 4 bases separated the two germline ends. The germline V gene encodes CDR1 SGDLS and CDR2 YYNGEE. The CDR3 is 14 amino acids. Supplemented by reference TRBV9 and TRBJ2-2, the full variable domain reads DSGVTQTPKHLITATGQRVTLRCSPRSGDLSVYWYQQSLDQGLQFLIQYYNGEERAKGNILERFSAQQFPDLHSELNLSSLELGDSALYFCASSVLTNTGELFFGEGSRLTVL.

The CDR3 sequence is CASSFAGANYGYTF. CDR3 nucleotide sequence: TGTGCCAGCAGCTTTGCAGGCGCTAACTATGGCTACACCTTC. This chain links TRBV9 with TRBJ1-2; D is undetermined. The CDR3 covers 14 residues. Looked up from germline, CDR1 is SGDLS and CDR2 is YYNGEE. V was clipped by 4 bases and J by 0 bases, with 10 bases between them.

The rearrangement links TRBV4-3 to TRBJ2-1; D possibly uses TRBD1 or TRBD2 (5 bases each). The CDR3 loop spans 13 amino acids. The germline gives CDR1 LGHNA, CDR2 YSLEER. V gave up 5 bases and J gave up 5 bases, with 10 bases separating them. Written as DNA, the CDR3 is TGCGCCAGCAGCAAGAGGGGCAACAATGAGCAGTTCTTC. It encodes CASSKRGNNEQFF.